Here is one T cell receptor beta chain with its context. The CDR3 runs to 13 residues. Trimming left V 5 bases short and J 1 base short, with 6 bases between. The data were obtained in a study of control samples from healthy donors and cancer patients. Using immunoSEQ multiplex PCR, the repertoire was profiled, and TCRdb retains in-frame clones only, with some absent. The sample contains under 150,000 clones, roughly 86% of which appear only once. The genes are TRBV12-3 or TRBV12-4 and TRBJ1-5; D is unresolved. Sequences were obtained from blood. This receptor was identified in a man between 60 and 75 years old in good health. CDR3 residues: CASSIDSNQPQHF. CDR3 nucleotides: TGTGCCAGCAGTATTGACAGCAATCAGCCCCAGCATTTT.